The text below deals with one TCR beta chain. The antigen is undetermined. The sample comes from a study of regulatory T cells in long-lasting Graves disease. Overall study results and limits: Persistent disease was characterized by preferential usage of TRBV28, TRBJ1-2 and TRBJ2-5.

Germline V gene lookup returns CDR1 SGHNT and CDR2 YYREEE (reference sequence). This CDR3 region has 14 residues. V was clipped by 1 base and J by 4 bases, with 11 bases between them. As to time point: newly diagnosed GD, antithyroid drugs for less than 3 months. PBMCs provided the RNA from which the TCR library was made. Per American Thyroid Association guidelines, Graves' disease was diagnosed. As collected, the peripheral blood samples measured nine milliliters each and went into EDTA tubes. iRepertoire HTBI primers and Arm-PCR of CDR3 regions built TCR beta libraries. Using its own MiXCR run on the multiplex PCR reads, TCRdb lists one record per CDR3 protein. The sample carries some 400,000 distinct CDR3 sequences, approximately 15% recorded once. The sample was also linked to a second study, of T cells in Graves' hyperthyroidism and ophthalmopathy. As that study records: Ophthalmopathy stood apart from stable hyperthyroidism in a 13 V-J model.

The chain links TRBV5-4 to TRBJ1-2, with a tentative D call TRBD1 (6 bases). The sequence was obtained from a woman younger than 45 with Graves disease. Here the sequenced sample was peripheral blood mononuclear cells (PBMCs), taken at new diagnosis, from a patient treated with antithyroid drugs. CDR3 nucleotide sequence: TGTGCCAGCAGCTTGATGGGGACACCCTATGGCTACACCTTC. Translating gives CASSLMGTPYGYTF.